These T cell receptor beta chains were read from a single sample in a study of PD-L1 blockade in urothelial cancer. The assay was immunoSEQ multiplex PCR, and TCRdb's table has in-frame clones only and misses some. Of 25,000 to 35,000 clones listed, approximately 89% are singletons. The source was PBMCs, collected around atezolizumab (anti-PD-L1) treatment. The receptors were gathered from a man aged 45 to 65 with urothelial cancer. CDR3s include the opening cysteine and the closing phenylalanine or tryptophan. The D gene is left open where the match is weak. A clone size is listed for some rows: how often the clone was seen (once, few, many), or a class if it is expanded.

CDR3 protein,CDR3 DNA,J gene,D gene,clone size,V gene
CASSLVGSNYGYTF,TGTGCCAGCAGCTTAGTTGGCTCTAACTATGGCTACACCTTC,TRBJ1-2,NA,NA,TRBV7-2
CASSGGQASYNEQFF,TGTGCCAGCAGCGGGGGACAGGCCTCCTACAATGAGCAGTTCTTC,TRBJ2-1,TRBD1,NA,TRBV9
CASRRDRQGADTQYF,TGTGCCAGCAGACGAGACCGGCAGGGTGCAGATACGCAGTATTTT,TRBJ2-3,NA,NA,TRBV6-5
CASSQGLVGLYEQYF,TGTGCCAGCAGCCAAGGACTAGTCGGGCTTTACGAGCAGTACTTC,TRBJ2-7,TRBD2,NA,TRBV5-4
CASSLAGASNTGELFF,TGTGCCAGCAGCTTAGCGGGAGCTAGCAACACCGGGGAGCTGTTTTTT,TRBJ2-2,NA,NA,TRBV7-9
CASSQDTGGNTIYF,TGCGCCAGCAGCCAAGATACAGGGGGAAACACCATATATTTT,TRBJ1-3,NA,NA,TRBV4-1
CASSFLTSGQSTDTQYF,TGTGCCAGCAGCTTCTTAACTAGCGGGCAAAGCACAGATACGCAGTATTTT,TRBJ2-3,TRBD2,NA,TRBV5-4
CASSYLGQGRYSNQPQHF,TGTGCCAGCAGTTATTTGGGACAGGGGAGATATAGCAATCAGCCCCAGCATTTT,TRBJ1-5,TRBD1,NA,TRBV6-7
CASSEAGTANYGYTF,TGTGCCAGCAGTGAGGCCGGGACAGCTAACTATGGCTACACCTTC,TRBJ1-2,TRBD1,NA,TRBV6-1
CASTPGTSPDTQYF,TGTGCCAGCACCCCCGGTACTAGTCCAGATACGCAGTATTTT,TRBJ2-3,NA,NA,TRBV9
CASSLRGEQFF,TGTGCCAGCAGCTTGAGGGGTGAGCAGTTCTTC,TRBJ2-1,NA,NA,TRBV5-6
CASSQERFSGAITAQETQYF,TGCGCCAGCAGCCAAGAGAGATTTAGTGGGGCAATTACAGCGCAAGAGACCCAGTACTTC,TRBJ2-5,NA,NA,TRBV4-1
CSVVLQNTEAFF,TGCAGCGTTGTCTTACAGAACACTGAAGCTTTCTTT,TRBJ1-1,NA,NA,TRBV29-1
CASSGGTANYGYTF,TGTGCCAGCAGTGGAGGGACTGCCAACTATGGCTACACCTTC,TRBJ1-2,NA,NA,TRBV27
CASSEPGGPNQPQHF,TGTGCCAGCAGTGAGCCAGGGGGCCCCAATCAGCCCCAGCATTTT,TRBJ1-5,TRBD1,NA,TRBV25-1
CASSGSGGGQETQYF,TGTGCCAGCAGCGGTAGCGGGGGGGGACAAGAGACCCAGTACTTC,TRBJ2-5,TRBD2,few,TRBV9
CASSPWDISTGANVLTF,TGTGCCAGCAGCCCATGGGACATCTCTACTGGGGCCAACGTCCTGACTTTC,TRBJ2-6,NA,NA,TRBV14
CASSLGQPYGYTF,TGCGCCAGCAGCTTGGGACAGCCCTATGGCTACACCTTC,TRBJ1-2,NA,NA,TRBV5-1
CASRQGYNSPLHF,TGTGCCAGTCGACAGGGGTATAATTCACCCCTCCACTTT,TRBJ1-6,TRBD1,NA,TRBV19
CASSLSPPLQGAVYEQYF,TGTGCCAGCAGTTTATCCCCCCCCCTACAGGGGGCGGTCTACGAGCAGTACTTC,TRBJ2-7,TRBD1,NA,TRBV27
CASSSKREARTDTQYF,TGTGCCAGCAGCTCAAAGCGGGAGGCCCGCACAGATACGCAGTATTTT,TRBJ2-3,TRBD2,NA,TRBV11-2
CASSLEPSGVNEQFF,TGCGCCAGCAGCTTGGAGCCTAGCGGGGTCAATGAGCAGTTCTTC,TRBJ2-1,TRBD2,NA,TRBV5-1
CASSLWSPKATDTQYF,TGTGCCAGCAGTTTATGGAGCCCTAAAGCTACAGATACGCAGTATTTT,TRBJ2-3,NA,NA,TRBV27
CASSQASSTDTQYF,TGTGCCAGCAGCCAAGCTAGCAGCACAGATACGCAGTATTTT,TRBJ2-3,NA,NA,TRBV7-7
CASSVAAGQTQGEQFF,TGTGCCAGCAGCGTGGCGGCGGGACAGACCCAGGGTGAGCAGTTCTTC,TRBJ2-1,NA,NA,TRBV9
CAISGTSFPYEQYF,TGTGCCATCAGCGGGACTAGCTTCCCCTACGAGCAGTACTTC,TRBJ2-7,TRBD2,NA,TRBV10-3
CASSALGTGGAFSGNTIYF,TGTGCCAGCAGCGCCTTGGGGACAGGGGGCGCCTTCTCTGGAAACACCATATATTTT,TRBJ1-3,TRBD1,NA,TRBV9
CASSVGQKDTQYF,TGTGCCAGCAGCGTAGGACAAAAAGATACGCAGTATTTT,TRBJ2-3,NA,NA,TRBV9
CASSHTSGWQETQYF,TGTGCCAGCAGCCATACTAGCGGGTGGCAAGAGACCCAGTACTTC,TRBJ2-5,TRBD2,NA,TRBV14
CASSVADRAGEQYF,TGTGCCAGCAGCGTAGCGGACAGGGCTGGCGAGCAGTACTTC,TRBJ2-7,TRBD1,NA,TRBV9
CASSSDSYEQYF,TGTGCCAGCAGCTCGGACAGCTACGAGCAGTACTTC,TRBJ2-7,NA,NA,TRBV6-6
CASSTQGSGNTIYF,TGTGCCAGTAGTACACAGGGTTCTGGAAACACCATATATTTT,TRBJ1-3,NA,NA,TRBV19
CASSQMPQGLYNSPLHF,TGTGCCAGCAGCCAAATGCCGCAGGGGCTCTATAATTCACCCCTCCACTTT,TRBJ1-6,NA,NA,TRBV14
CSVGPGQGFEQYF,TGCAGCGTTGGACCGGGACAGGGCTTCGAGCAGTACTTC,TRBJ2-7,TRBD1,NA,TRBV29-1
CASSLIRAGNTIYF,TGTGCCAGCAGCCTAATCAGGGCTGGAAACACCATATATTTT,TRBJ1-3,NA,NA,TRBV14
CASSRGTFTSSYEQYF,TGTGCCAGCAGTCGCGGGACTTTTACAAGCTCCTACGAGCAGTACTTC,TRBJ2-7,NA,NA,TRBV6-6
CASSSARGDATNEKLFF,TGTGCCAGCAGCTCGGCTCGGGGGGACGCAACTAATGAAAAACTGTTTTTT,TRBJ1-4,NA,NA,TRBV5-5
CASSQTDEQYF,TGTGCCAGCAGCCAGACAGACGAGCAGTACTTC,TRBJ2-7,NA,few,TRBV5-6
CASGLVSGYDEQYF,TGTGCTAGTGGTTTGGTCTCGGGGTATGACGAGCAGTACTTC,TRBJ2-7,NA,NA,TRBV12-5
CASRTGQGRSNQPQHF,TGTGCCAGCAGAACGGGACAGGGTCGGAGCAATCAGCCCCAGCATTTT,TRBJ1-5,TRBD1,NA,TRBV6-6
CASSLRSSGRILGETQYF,TGTGCCAGCAGCTTGAGGTCTAGCGGGAGGATCTTGGGAGAGACCCAGTACTTC,TRBJ2-5,TRBD2,NA,TRBV7-8
CASSTGTGRSQPQHF,TGTGCCAGCAGCACAGGCACAGGGCGAAGTCAGCCCCAGCATTTT,TRBJ1-5,NA,few,TRBV7-2